The rows below give T cell receptor beta chains drawn from one sample of a study of control samples from healthy donors and cancer patients. Repertoires were generated with immunoSEQ multiplex PCR, while TCRdb's copy carries only in-frame clones and drops some. The table shows 150,000 to 200,000 clones, with approximately 94% occurring only once. The sequenced material came from blood. The source of these receptors is a woman aged 18-29 years in good health. Each CDR3 is given with its conserved first and last residue. Fields, in order: clone size, J gene, D gene, CDR3 length, V gene, CDR3 DNA, CDR3 protein. The D gene is left open where the match is weak. Size tells how often a clone was seen (once, few, many) or the class of an expanded clone, and some rows leave it out.

NA | TRBJ2-5 | TRBD1 | 13 | TRBV27 | TGTGCCAGCAGTTCTCGACAGGGAGAGACCCAGTACTTC | CASSSRQGETQYF
NA | TRBJ2-3 | NA | 16 | TRBV24-1 | TGTGCCACCAGTGATTTTGCAGGGGGGAGTACAGATACGCAGTATTTT | CATSDFAGGSTDTQYF
NA | TRBJ1-1 | NA | 14 | TRBV6-5 | TGTGCCAGCAGTTCCCCGACAGCAAACACTGAAGCTTTCTTT | CASSSPTANTEAFF
NA | TRBJ1-1 | NA | 15 | TRBV28 | TGTGCCAGCACCCCTCAAAGGTTGGACCCTGTAGGGGCTTTCTTT | CASTPQRLDPVGAFF
NA | TRBJ1-5 | NA | 15 | TRBV16 | TGTGCCAGCAGCCAATCGAGAGCGGGGAGCGAGCCCCAGCATTTT | CASSQSRAGSEPQHF
NA | TRBJ2-7 | NA | 15 | TRBV19 | TGTGCCAGTCGCTATTCCGGGGAAGTCCTCTACGAGCAGTACTTC | CASRYSGEVLYEQYF
once | TRBJ1-2 | NA | 13 | TRBV29-1 | TGCAGCGTTGGTGATGGGGTCGATGATGGCTACACCTTC | CSVGDGVDDGYTF
once | TRBJ1-2 | NA | 15 | TRBV7-9 | TGTGCCAGCAGCTTAGACAGGGCTTCTAACTATGGCTACACCTTC | CASSLDRASNYGYTF
once | TRBJ1-2 | NA | 15 | TRBV19 | TGTGCCAGTAGTCGGTTGGGCAGCGGGAGGTCTGGCTACACCTTC | CASSRLGSGRSGYTF
once | TRBJ1-2 | TRBD1 | 15 | TRBV9 | TGTGCCAGCAGCGTAGGACAGGGGGCCTCCTATGGCTACACCTTC | CASSVGQGASYGYTF
NA | TRBJ1-2 | NA | 14 | TRBV29-1 | TGCAGCGTTGTGGATTCAGGGACTAACTATGGCTACACCTTC | CSVVDSGTNYGYTF
few | TRBJ1-1 | NA | 13 | TRBV18 | TGTGCCAGCTCGTCGTATTTGAACACTGAAGCTTTCTTT | CASSSYLNTEAFF
NA | TRBJ2-1 | NA | 16 | TRBV4-1 | TGCGCCAGCAGCCAGACCGGGGGCCTGCTCCTTAATGAGCAGTTCTTC | CASSQTGGLLLNEQFF
NA | TRBJ1-5 | NA | 14 | TRBV6-6 | TGTGCCAGCGGTTACCTGGAGGAAAATCAGCCCCAGCATTTT | CASGYLEENQPQHF
NA | TRBJ1-6 | NA | 13 | TRBV7-3 | TGTGCCAGCAGCGCCAGTCTTTCTTCACCCCTCCACTTT | CASSASLSSPLHF
NA | TRBJ1-2 | TRBD1 | 16 | TRBV6-1 | TGTGCCAGCAGTGAAAAGGGAGGGGGCCTTAACTATGGCTACACCTTC | CASSEKGGGLNYGYTF
NA | TRBJ2-4 | NA | 12 | TRBV6-2/TRBV6-3 | TGTGCCAGCAGTTACGATGTGGGCATTCAGTACTTC | CASSYDVGIQYF
once | TRBJ1-2 | NA | 14 | TRBV19 | TGTGCCAGTAGTTTAAAAGATCAGGGCTATGGCTACACCTTC | CASSLKDQGYGYTF
NA | TRBJ1-2 | NA | 15 | TRBV10-3 | TGTGCCATCAGTGAGTCCTCCCTTCGGAGCTATGGCTACACCTTC | CAISESSLRSYGYTF
NA | TRBJ2-5 | NA | 13 | TRBV6-5 | TGTGCCAGCAGTTACCGCAATCAAGAGACCCAGTACTTC | CASSYRNQETQYF
NA | TRBJ1-1 | NA | 15 | TRBV18 | TGTGCCAGCTCACCAGAAACCTCCATGAACACTGAAGCTTTCTTT | CASSPETSMNTEAFF
NA | TRBJ2-1 | NA | 17 | TRBV5-4 | TGTGCCAGCAGCTTGGCGCCAGGCAGGAGCTCCTACAATGAGCAGTTCTTC | CASSLAPGRSSYNEQFF
NA | TRBJ1-5 | NA | 13 | TRBV7-2 | TGTGCCAGCAGCTTACAGAGGAATCAGCCCCAGCATTTT | CASSLQRNQPQHF
NA | TRBJ2-1 | TRBD2 | 18 | TRBV10-3 | TGTGCCATCAGTGGGACGGGACTAGCGGGCGGCCGGTACAATGAGCAGTTCTTC | CAISGTGLAGGRYNEQFF
NA | TRBJ1-2 | TRBD1 | 13 | TRBV10-3 | TGTGCCATCAGTGCCTCCGGGACAGGTGGCTACACCTTC | CAISASGTGGYTF
NA | TRBJ1-1 | NA | 13 | TRBV11-3 | TGTGCCAGCAGCTTTTATGGGGGGACTGAAGCTTTCTTT | CASSFYGGTEAFF
NA | TRBJ2-5 | NA | 13 | TRBV2 | TGTGCCAGCAGTGCAGAGATCCAAGAGACCCAGTACTTC | CASSAEIQETQYF
NA | TRBJ1-1 | TRBD1 | 15 | TRBV6-5 | TGTGCCAGCAGTTTCAACAGGGGGCCAGGAACTGAAGCTTTCTTT | CASSFNRGPGTEAFF
NA | TRBJ2-3 | NA | 14 | TRBV5-1 | TGCGCCAGCAGCTTACAGGGAGGCACAGATACGCAGTATTTT | CASSLQGGTDTQYF
NA | TRBJ1-6 | TRBD1 | 15 | TRBV2 | TGTGCCAGCAGTGTTTGGACAGGGATAAACTCACCCCTCCACTTT | CASSVWTGINSPLHF
NA | TRBJ1-2 | NA | 14 | TRBV5-1 | TGCGCCAGCAGCTTGGAGGTCGGCTCTTATGGCTACACCTTC | CASSLEVGSYGYTF
NA | TRBJ1-6 | NA | 14 | TRBV5-8 | TGTGCCAGCAGCCGATTCAGCAATAATTCACCCCTCCACTTT | CASSRFSNNSPLHF
NA | TRBJ2-7 | NA | 13 | TRBV12-3/TRBV12-4 | TGTGCCAGCAGTCCGGACCCAGCCTACGAGCAGTACTTC | CASSPDPAYEQYF
NA | TRBJ1-2 | TRBD1 | 14 | TRBV2 | TGTGCCAGCGGTATAACAGGGGAAGTATATGGCTACACCTTC | CASGITGEVYGYTF
NA | TRBJ2-2 | NA | 14 | TRBV11-2 | TGTGCCAGCAGCTCTCAGGGTGGCACCGGGGAGCTGTTTTTT | CASSSQGGTGELFF
NA | TRBJ2-2 | NA | 13 | TRBV27 | TGTGCCAGCAGTTTTATCAACACCGGGGAGCTGTTTTTT | CASSFINTGELFF
NA | TRBJ2-7 | NA | 13 | TRBV5-6 | TGTGCCAGCAGCTTGGGGGGTGGGTACGAGCAGTACTTC | CASSLGGGYEQYF
NA | TRBJ2-7 | TRBD1 | 13 | TRBV7-2 | TGTGCCAGCAGCTTGGACAGGGTTGGCGAGCAGTACTTC | CASSLDRVGEQYF
NA | TRBJ1-1 | TRBD1 | 13 | TRBV12-3/TRBV12-4 | TGTGCCAGCACCACAGGGGCCCCGACCCAAGCTTTCTTT | CASTTGAPTQAFF
few | TRBJ1-6 | TRBD1 | 16 | TRBV19 | TGTGCCAGTAGTCTAGGGGACAGGGGGAGGATTTCACCCCTCCACTTT | CASSLGDRGRISPLHF
NA | TRBJ1-6 | NA | 16 | TRBV18 | TGTGCCAGCTCACCCACGACAGCTCTCCCTAATTCACCCCTCCACTTT | CASSPTTALPNSPLHF
NA | TRBJ2-1 | TRBD2 | 13 | TRBV12-3/TRBV12-4 | TGTGCCAGCAGCGGCGGGGGGTACAATGAGCAGTTCTTC | CASSGGGYNEQFF
NA | TRBJ1-2 | TRBD1 | 15 | TRBV2 | TGTGCCAGCCTATGGGACAGTCCTTACGCCCCTGGCTACACCTTC | CASLWDSPYAPGYTF
NA | TRBJ2-7 | NA | 13 | TRBV5-1 | TGCGCCAGCAGCTTCGACGGAGCCTACGAGCAGTACTTC | CASSFDGAYEQYF
NA | TRBJ2-3 | NA | 16 | TRBV6-1 | TGTGCCAGCAGTGAACTCCCCATCGCTAGCACAGATACGCAGTATTTT | CASSELPIASTDTQYF